This T cell receptor (beta chain) emerged from a study of blood T cell repertoires in COVID-19. Turning to the study itself: The United States, Italy and Spain were the sources of the acute and convalescent COVID-19 samples.

In the study's own analysis: Amplifying reference gene primers gave estimates of nucleated cell counts. Clones were sequenced by immunoSEQ multiplex PCR, and TCRdb holds only the in-frame ones, with some missing. V and J calls plus clone size are reproduced from that table; the DNA served to infer D and trimming. The data show around 150,000 clones, over 60% seen once. Germline V gene sequence: CDR1 SGHDN, CDR2 FVKESK. The CDR3 sequence is 14 residues long. With 5 bases clipped from V and 4 bases from J, the junction kept 6 bases outside the gene matches. Sequenced sample: peripheral blood. The J gene is TRBJ2-3, the V gene TRBV14; 7 bases fit TRBD2. The sequence came from a woman between 50 and 59 years old with active or convalescent COVID-19. CDR3 bases: TGTGCCAGCAGCAAGGGACTACCCCCAGATACGCAGTATTTT. It translates to CASSKGLPPDTQYF. Together with reference TRBV14 and TRBJ2-3, the CDR3 gives the full variable domain: EAGVTQFPSHSVIEKGQTVTLRCDPISGHDNLYWYRRVMGKEIKFLLHFVKESKQDESGMPNNRFLAERTGGTYSTLKVQPAELEDSGVYFCASSKGLPPDTQYFGPGTRLTVL.